Each of the 9 T cell receptor beta chains below was sequenced from the same sample in a study of long-term antiretroviral therapy in people with HIV. Survey-level immunoSEQ v3.0 assays were run. The data were produced by immunoSEQ multiplex PCR, yet TCRdb's version contains in-frame clones alone and is incomplete. The profile shows some 16,000 clones, roughly 85% of them singletons. This sample comprised unsorted PBMCs, obtained 0.5 years after starting antiretroviral therapy. The origin of the receptors is a woman aged 40 to 49 with HIV.

The V gene is TRBV4-1, the J gene TRBJ2-5; 8 positions agree with TRBD1. Germline assignment: CDR1 MGHRA and CDR2 YSYEKL. CDR3 length: 15 amino acids. V dropped 1 base and J dropped 5; count of bases not matched to a gene: 6. This CDR3 reads CASSQVGQGGETQYF. The CDR3 DNA follows: TGCGCCAGCAGCCAAGTAGGACAGGGAGGCGAGACCCAGTACTTC.

This rearrangement joins TRBV28 to TRBJ2-7; TRBD1 is a possible D gene (5 bases). Germline loops: CDR1 MDHEN, CDR2 SYDVKM. This CDR3 contains 12 residues. The V end was cut by 2 bases, the J end by 4 bases, with 6 bases between. As DNA, the CDR3 is TGTGCCAGCAGTTTACAGGGTTACGAGCAGTACTTC. This codes for CASSLQGYEQYF.

The V and J genes are TRBV5-1 and TRBJ2-2; possible D gene TRBD2, 5 bases. Germline CDR1 reads SGHRS; CDR2 reads YFSETQ. CDR3 size: 14 residues. Trimming shortened V by 2 bases and J by 9 bases, and 14 bases separated the two germline ends. The DNA for the CDR3 is TGCGCCAGCAGCTTACGGACTTCTGAGTGGGAGCTGTTTTTT. Translating it yields CASSLRTSEWELFF.

The chain links TRBV5-1 to TRBJ2-5; D may be TRBD1 or TRBD2 (5 bases each). The CDR3 runs 13 residues. V was cut by 6 bases and J by 5 bases, with 14 bases left in between. In germline, CDR1 is SGHRS, CDR2 YFSETQ. The DNA for the CDR3 is TGCGCCAGCAACACGGGGCTTGAGGAGACCCAGTACTTC. It encodes CASNTGLEETQYF.

CDR3: CASSRTGGMNTEAFF. The CDR3 bases are TGCGCCAGCAGTCGGACAGGAGGGATGAACACTGAAGCTTTCTTT. J is TRBJ1-1 and V is TRBV5-1; 7 nucleotides match TRBD1. CDR3 length: 15 amino acids. Germline CDR1 reads SGHRS; CDR2 reads YFSETQ. J lost 0 bases, V lost 5 bases, and 7 bases had no gene match.

The rearrangement links TRBV9 to TRBJ2-7; D may be TRBD2 (7 bases). The V gene lost 2 bases and the J gene lost 6 bases, with 15 bases spanning the gap. The germline V gene has CDR1 SGDLS and CDR2 YYNGEE. The CDR3 length is 14 residues. The CDR3, as DNA: TGTGCCAGCAGCGTCTCGGGGGGCAAGGGCGAGCAGTACTTC. Its translation is CASSVSGGKGEQYF.

This chain uses TRBV19 with TRBJ2-1, with 8 positions matching TRBD2. CDR3 length equals 14 residues. Trimming removed 4 bases from V and 7 bases from J; junction bases left unmatched: 6. Germline V gives CDR1 LNHDA, CDR2 SQIVND (reference sequence). CDR3 loop: CASSTGRAENEQFF. In nucleotides, the CDR3 is TGTGCCAGTAGTACCGGGAGGGCCGAGAATGAGCAGTTCTTC.

V usage is TRBV5-5 and J usage is TRBJ1-3; unclear D gene. V lost 4 bases and J lost 3, with 11 bases in between. Germline loops: CDR1 SGHKS, CDR2 YYEKEE (reference sequence). The CDR3 totals 14 residues. The CDR3 DNA follows: TGTGCCAGCAGCGTCGACAACTATGGAAACACCATATATTTT. As protein: CASSVDNYGNTIYF.

V and J are TRBV5-6 and TRBJ2-1, with TRBD2 matching 9 bases. J gave up 9 bases and V 1 base, and 8 bases lay outside the gene matches. Per germline, CDR1 SGHDT and CDR2 YYEEEE. This CDR3 spans 15 amino acids. The CDR3 region is CASSLSVAGALEQFF. The DNA for the CDR3 is TGTGCCAGCAGCTTGTCAGTAGCGGGAGCCCTTGAGCAGTTCTTC.